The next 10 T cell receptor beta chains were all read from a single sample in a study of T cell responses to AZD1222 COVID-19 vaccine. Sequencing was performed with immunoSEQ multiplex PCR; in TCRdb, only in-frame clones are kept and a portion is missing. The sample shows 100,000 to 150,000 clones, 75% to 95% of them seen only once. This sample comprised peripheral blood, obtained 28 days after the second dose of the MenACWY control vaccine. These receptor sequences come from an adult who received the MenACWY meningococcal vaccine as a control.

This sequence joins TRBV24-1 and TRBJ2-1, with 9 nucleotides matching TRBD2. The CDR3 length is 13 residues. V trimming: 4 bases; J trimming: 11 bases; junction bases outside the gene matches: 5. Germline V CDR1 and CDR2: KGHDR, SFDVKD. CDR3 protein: CATSDNSGSKQFF. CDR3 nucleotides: TGTGCCACCAGTGACAATAGCGGGAGTAAGCAGTTCTTC.

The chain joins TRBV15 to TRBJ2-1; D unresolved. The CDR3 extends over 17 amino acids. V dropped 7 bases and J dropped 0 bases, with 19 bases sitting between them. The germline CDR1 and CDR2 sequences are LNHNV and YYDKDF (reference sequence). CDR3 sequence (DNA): TGTGCCACCATGATTGCAGCCAGACCTAGCTCCTACAATGAGCAGTTCTTC. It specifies CATMIAARPSSYNEQFF. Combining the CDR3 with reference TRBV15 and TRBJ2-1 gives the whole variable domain DAMVIQNPRYQVTQFGKPVTLSCSQTLNHNVMYWYQQKSSQAPKLLFHYYDKDFNNEADTPDNFQSRRPNTSFCFLDIRSPGLGDTAMYLCATMIAARPSSYNEQFFGPGTRLTVL.

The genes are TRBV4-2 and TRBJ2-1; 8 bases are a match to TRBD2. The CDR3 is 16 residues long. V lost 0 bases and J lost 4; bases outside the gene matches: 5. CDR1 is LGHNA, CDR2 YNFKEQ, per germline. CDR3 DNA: TGTGCCAGCAGCCAAGATGGGACTAGTGCGTACAATGAGCAGTTCTTC. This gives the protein CASSQDGTSAYNEQFF.

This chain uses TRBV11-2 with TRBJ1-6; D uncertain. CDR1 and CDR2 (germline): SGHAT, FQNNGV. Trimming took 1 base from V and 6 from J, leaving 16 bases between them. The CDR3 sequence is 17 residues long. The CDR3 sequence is CASSLVPPEAPNSPLHF. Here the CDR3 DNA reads TGTGCCAGCAGCTTAGTCCCCCCAGAAGCCCCTAATTCACCCCTCCACTTT.

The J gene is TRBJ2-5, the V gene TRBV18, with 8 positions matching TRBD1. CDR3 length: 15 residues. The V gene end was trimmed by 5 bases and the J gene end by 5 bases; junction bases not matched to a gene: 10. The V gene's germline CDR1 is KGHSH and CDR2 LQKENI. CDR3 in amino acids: CASSSTRDRIETQYF. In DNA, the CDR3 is TGTGCCAGCTCATCGACCCGGGACAGGATCGAGACCCAGTACTTC.

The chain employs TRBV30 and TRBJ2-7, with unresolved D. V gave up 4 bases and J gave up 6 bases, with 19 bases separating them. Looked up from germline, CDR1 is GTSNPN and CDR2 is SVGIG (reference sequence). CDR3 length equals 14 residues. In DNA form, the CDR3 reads TGTGCCTGGACCCAAAGGGATCGCGTGACCGAGCAGTACTTC. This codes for CAWTQRDRVTEQYF.

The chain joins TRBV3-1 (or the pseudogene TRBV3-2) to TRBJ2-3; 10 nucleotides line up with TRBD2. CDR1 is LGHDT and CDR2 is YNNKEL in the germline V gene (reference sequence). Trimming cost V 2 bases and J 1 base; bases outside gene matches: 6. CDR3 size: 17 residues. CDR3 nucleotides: TGTGCCAGCAGCCAAAACCCGAGCGGGGGGGGCACAGATACGCAGTATTTT. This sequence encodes CASSQNPSGGGTDTQYF.

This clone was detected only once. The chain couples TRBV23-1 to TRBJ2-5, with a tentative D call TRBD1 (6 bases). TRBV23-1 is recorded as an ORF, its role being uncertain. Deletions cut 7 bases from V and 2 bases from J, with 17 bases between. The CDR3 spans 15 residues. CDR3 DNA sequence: TGCGCCAGCACCTCGCACAGGGTCAGGCAAGAGACCCAGTACTTC. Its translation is CASTSHRVRQETQYF.

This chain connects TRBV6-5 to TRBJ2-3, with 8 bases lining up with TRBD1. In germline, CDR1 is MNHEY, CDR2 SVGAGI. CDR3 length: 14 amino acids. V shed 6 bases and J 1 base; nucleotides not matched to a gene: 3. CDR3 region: CASRLDRGTDTQYF. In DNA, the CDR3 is TGTGCCAGCAGGCTGGACAGGGGCACAGATACGCAGTATTTT.

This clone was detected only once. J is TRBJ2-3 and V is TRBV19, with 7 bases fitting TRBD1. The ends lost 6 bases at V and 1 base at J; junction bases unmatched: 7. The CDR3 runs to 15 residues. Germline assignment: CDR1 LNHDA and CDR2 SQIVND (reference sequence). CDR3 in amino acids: CASRPWTGGTDTQYF. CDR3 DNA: TGTGCCAGTAGGCCATGGACAGGAGGCACAGATACGCAGTATTTT.